The T cell receptor (beta chain) described here comes from a study of human thymus T cells. The CDR3 extends over 12 amino acids. Germline V gene lookup returns CDR1 MDHEN and CDR2 SYDVKM. V was pared by 6 bases and J by 4 bases, with 7 bases between. Thymic material originated from resections removed in the course of corrective heart surgery. Clones were read by immunoSEQ multiplex PCR, and TCRdb kept only the in-frame ones, dropping some. The sample lists roughly 86,000 clones, 90% to 97% occurring once. This clone was detected only once. The sequence was obtained from a boy under two years old with a congenital heart defect but otherwise immunologically healthy. Sequenced: thymus tissue. This chain joins TRBV28 and TRBJ1-5; D gene unclear. The CDR3 nucleotides are TGTGCCAGCAGCCCCACGAATCAGCCCCAGCATTTT. Amino acid sequence: CASSPTNQPQHF. Supplemented by reference TRBV28 and TRBJ1-5, the full variable domain reads DVKVTQSSRYLVKRTGEKVFLECVQDMDHENMFWYRQDPGLGLRLIYFSYDVKMKEKGDIPEGYSVSREKKERFSLILESASTNQTSMYLCASSPTNQPQHFGDGTRLSIL.